The next 14 T cell receptor beta chains were all read from a single sample in a study of breast tumors, draining lymph nodes, adjacent tissues. MiXCR was run by TCRdb on the multiplex PCR reads, yielding one entry per CDR3 protein. Seen here are tens of thousands of distinct CDR3 sequences, 50% observed once, and the top ten hold about 8.2%. Sequencing was performed on breast tumor tissue. Source of these receptors: a female donor with breast cancer. Some clones in this sample may be carry-over from other donors' samples.

The chain uses TRBV19 and TRBJ1-3; D ambiguous. The germline CDR1 and CDR2 sequences are LNHDA and SQIVND (reference sequence). Trimming pared 4 bases from V and 0 bases from J, leaving 13 bases between. The CDR3 consists of 16 residues. The CDR3, as DNA: TGTGCCAGTAGTAGAGACGGACCGAGCTCTGGAAACACCATATATTTT. Residues: CASSRDGPSSGNTIYF.

The chain links TRBV5-6 to TRBJ2-1; D is unresolved. The CDR3 is 14 residues long. V lost 5 bases and J lost 6, with 15 bases in between. Germline V lookup: CDR1 SGHDT, CDR2 YYEEEE. The CDR3, as DNA: TGTGCCAGCAGGCTACCTAGAGGTGCCAATGAGCAGTTCTTC. Protein sequence: CASRLPRGANEQFF.

This clonotype has at least ten counts. V gene TRBV14 combines with J gene TRBJ2-7, with a weak D call TRBD2 (7 bases). This CDR3 contains 16 residues. Germline V gene lookup returns CDR1 SGHDN and CDR2 FVKESK. The germline V and J ends were trimmed by 4 bases and 4 bases, with 20 bases remaining between them. CDR3 in DNA: TGTGCCAGCAGCCTCCCAAGCGGGACATTCCCGTACGAGCAGTACTTC. Translated, it gives CASSLPSGTFPYEQYF.

The gene calls are TRBV5-1 and TRBJ2-2, with D maybe TRBD1 (6 bases). There are 14 residues in the CDR3. Trimming shortened V by 4 bases and J by 2 bases, and 9 bases separated the two germline ends. CDR1 is SGHRS, CDR2 YFSETQ, per germline. CDR3 nucleotide sequence: TGCGCCAGCAGCGTGGACAGTAACACCGGGGAGCTGTTTTTT. It codes for CASSVDSNTGELFF. Looking up the rest from reference TRBV5-1 and TRBJ2-2 gives the full variable domain: KAGVTQTPRYLIKTRGQQVTLSCSPISGHRSVSWYQQTPGQGLQFLFEYFSETQRNKGNFPGRFSGRQFSNSRSEMNVSTLELGDSALYLCASSVDSNTGELFFGEGSRLTVL.

The J gene is TRBJ1-6, the V gene TRBV19; maybe TRBD1 (6 bases). Germline V gene lookup returns CDR1 LNHDA and CDR2 SQIVND (reference sequence). Trimming shortened V by 3 bases and J by 7 bases, and 7 bases separated the two germline ends. The CDR3 is 13 amino acids. CDR3 sequence reads: CASSITGNSPLHF. The DNA for the CDR3 is TGTGCCAGTAGTATTACAGGGAATTCACCCCTCCACTTT.

This clonotype was seen ten or more times. The chain employs TRBV6-6 and TRBJ2-2, with 7 bases matching TRBD1. Germline CDR1 reads MNHNY; CDR2 reads SVGAGI (reference sequence). The CDR3 has 16 amino acids. The junction had 8 bases not matched to a gene; V was cut back by 4 bases and J by 3 bases. CDR3 sequence (DNA): TGTGCCAGCAGTTTCACAAGGGACAGCTACACCGGGGAGCTGTTTTTT. As protein: CASSFTRDSYTGELFF.

This clonotype has ten or more counts. V gene TRBV5-1 combines with J gene TRBJ2-1, with 8 nucleotides matching TRBD1. V shed 4 bases and J 0 bases; nucleotides not matched to a gene: 3. The germline gives CDR1 SGHRS, CDR2 YFSETQ. The CDR3 contains 15 residues. The CDR3 nucleotides read TGCGCCAGCAGCCCCGGACAGGGCTCCTACAATGAGCAGTTCTTC. It specifies CASSPGQGSYNEQFF.

The V gene is TRBV7-9, the J gene TRBJ1-2, with 10 positions matching TRBD1. The length of the CDR3 is 14 residues. The V gene's germline CDR1 is SEHNR and CDR2 FQNEAQ (reference sequence). J was trimmed by 6 bases and V by 5 bases; bases with no gene match: 6. CDR3 in amino acids: CASSLDRGHDGYTF. Here the CDR3 DNA reads TGTGCCAGCAGCCTAGACAGGGGGCACGATGGCTACACCTTC.

The sample holds many counts of this clonotype. CDR3 loop: CASSPIPPYEQYF. The DNA for the CDR3 is TGTGCCAGCAGCCCGATTCCACCCTACGAGCAGTACTTC. The chain combines TRBV5-6 with TRBJ2-7; D uncertain. From germline, CDR1 is SGHDT and CDR2 YYEEEE. The CDR3 is made up of 13 amino acids. V gave up 4 bases and J gave up 2 bases, with 10 bases separating them.

This clonotype is classed as medium-sized (0.01 to 0.1%). The chain uses TRBV27 and TRBJ1-6; 10 positions match TRBD1. J gave up 6 bases and V 3 bases, and 11 bases lay outside the gene matches. This CDR3 is built from 18 residues. Per germline, CDR1 MNHEY and CDR2 SMNVEV (reference sequence). CDR3 sequence: CASSFVGTGVYFNSPLHF. The CDR3 DNA reads TGTGCCAGCAGTTTCGTGGGGACAGGGGTTTATTTTAATTCACCCCTCCACTTT.

By share, this clonotype ranks as medium-sized. The rearrangement links TRBV20-1 to TRBJ2-7; 8 bases map to TRBD2. Per the germline V gene, CDR1 is DFQATT and CDR2 is SNEGSKA (reference sequence). The ends lost 0 bases at V and 2 bases at J; junction bases unmatched: 6. The CDR3 is 15 residues long. In DNA form, the CDR3 reads TGCAGTGCTAGAGATGCGGGGACTAGTGCCTACGAGCAGTACTTC. This sequence encodes CSARDAGTSAYEQYF.

A word on this clonotype: A single base separates this from a much larger clone, so it may be a read error. The V call is TRBV9, the J call TRBJ1-1; the D gene is possibly TRBD1 (6 bases). The CDR3 is 14 amino acids. Germline CDR1 SGDLS, CDR2 YYNGEE. CDR3 nucleotides: TGTGCCAGCAGCGTAGGAGTGAAGGGGGTGGGTGCTTCCTTT. This encodes CASSVGVKGVGASF.

This sequence joins TRBV3-1 and TRBJ1-1; D is perhaps TRBD1 (5 bases). Germline values: CDR1 LGHDT, CDR2 YNNKEL (reference sequence). V was trimmed by 5 bases and J by 6 bases, leaving 16 bases between them. The CDR3 totals 14 residues. CDR3 DNA sequence: TGTGCCAGCAGCTATCACTCAGGGTATCCTGAAGCTTTCTTT. Protein sequence: CASSYHSGYPEAFF.

The V and J genes are TRBV5-6 and TRBJ2-3; D is uncertain. V lost 2 bases to trimming and J lost 4 bases, with 8 bases between them. Germline V gene lookup returns CDR1 SGHDT and CDR2 YYEEEE. The CDR3 length is 13 residues. The chain's CDR3 is CASSFPVADTQYF. The CDR3 DNA sequence: TGTGCCAGCAGCTTCCCAGTTGCAGATACGCAGTATTTT. Full variable domain (missing parts from reference TRBV5-6 and TRBJ2-3): DAGVTQSPTHLIKTRGQQVTLRCSPKSGHDTVSWYQQALGQGPQFIFQYYEEEERQRGNFPDRFSGHQFPNYSSELNVNALLLGDSALYLCASSFPVADTQYFGPGTRLTVL.